This entry features one T cell receptor beta chain sequence. This CDR3 has 16 residues. Germline lookup yields CDR1 LNHNV and CDR2 YYDKDF (reference sequence). J was trimmed by 8 bases and V by 0 bases; bases with no gene match: 9. This entry comes from a study of healthy donors' naive CD4 and CD8 T cells. Starting from around 500 ng of total RNA, TCR libraries were made with linear amplification. TCRdb re-called the reads through MiXCR, storing one row per CDR3 protein. Among 150,000 to 200,000 distinct CDR3 sequences listed, 65% to 75% were seen once. The chain has TRBV15 and TRBJ2-1, with 8 bases fitting TRBD2. Sequenced input: naive CD4+ and CD8+ T cells sorted from blood, pooled from several donors. This TCR derives from a pool of human donors in good health; the sample pools cells from several healthy donors. The CDR3 protein is CATSREESGSLDEQFF. The CDR3 DNA reads TGTGCCACCAGCAGAGAGGAGAGCGGGAGTCTGGATGAGCAGTTCTTC.